These 23 T cell receptor beta chains originate from one sample sequenced in a study of cytomegalovirus exposure and HLA in healthy donors. The PCR employed 60 Vbeta primers together with 13 Jbeta primers. Profiled with immunoSEQ multiplex PCR; TCRdb holds only in-frame clones, not every one. The sample contains tens of thousands of clones, roughly 75% of which appear only once. The sample taken for sequencing was PBMCs. The origin of the receptors is a man aged 25-45 years in good health and CMV-seropositive.

The CDR3 region has the DNA TGTGCCAGCAGCGTAGGATGGAGGGGAACTAATGAAAAACTGTTTTTT. Residues: CASSVGWRGTNEKLFF. The V call is TRBV9, the J call TRBJ1-4; the D gene is possibly TRBD1 (5 bases). The CDR3 is 16 amino acids. The germline V gene encodes CDR1 SGDLS and CDR2 YYNGEE. Trimming removed 0 bases at V and 1 base at J, with 10 bases between. The entire variable domain, with the rest obtained from reference TRBV9 and TRBJ1-4, is as follows: DSGVTQTPKHLITATGQRVTLRCSPRSGDLSVYWYQQSLDQGLQFLIQYYNGEERAKGNILERFSAQQFPDLHSELNLSSLELGDSALYFCASSVGWRGTNEKLFFGSGTQLSVL.

This rearrangement joins TRBV6-5 to TRBJ1-2; unclear D gene. Germline CDR1 reads MNHEY; CDR2 reads SVGAGI. There are 13 residues in the CDR3. Deletions cut 6 bases from V and 0 bases from J, with 8 bases between. The CDR3 bases are TGTGCCAGCAGGAGGGAAACTAACTATGGCTACACCTTC. Protein product: CASRRETNYGYTF.

The CDR3 protein is CSGRVGTGGTEAFF. In DNA form, the CDR3 reads TGCAGCGGCAGGGTGGGGACAGGGGGAACTGAAGCTTTCTTT. The V gene is TRBV29-1, the J gene TRBJ1-1, with 11 bases lining up with TRBD1. The trim removed 7 bases at V and 5 bases at J, leaving 9 bases unmatched. This CDR3 has 14 amino acids. Germline V gene data show CDR1 as SQVTM and CDR2 as ANQGSEA.

The chain combines TRBV30 with TRBJ2-6; tentatively, D is TRBD2 (6 bases). This CDR3 has 19 residues. CDR1 and CDR2 (germline): GTSNPN, SVGIG (reference sequence). The V end was cut by 1 base, the J end by 0 bases, with 19 bases between. The CDR3 region has the DNA TGTGCCTGGAGTGGGACTGCTGGGGGGAAAGGCTCTGGGGCCAACGTCCTGACTTTC. It specifies CAWSGTAGGKGSGANVLTF. The full variable domain, with the rest looked up from reference TRBV30 and TRBJ2-6, is SQTIHQWPATLVQPVGSPLSLECTVEGTSNPNLYWYRQAAGRGLQLLFYSVGIGQISSEVPQNLSASRPQDRQFILSSKKLLLSDSGFYLCAWSGTAGGKGSGANVLTFGAGSRLTVL.

The rearrangement uses TRBV9 and TRBJ1-6, with D tentatively TRBD1 (6 bases). The V end was cut by 3 bases, the J end by 6 bases, with 13 bases between. CDR3 length: 15 amino acids. CDR1 and CDR2 (germline): SGDLS, YYNGEE. The CDR3 DNA reads as TGTGCCAGCAGCGCCCAACCGGACAGTAATTCACCCCTCCACTTT. Amino acids: CASSAQPDSNSPLHF.

The V and J genes are TRBV5-4 and TRBJ2-1; possibly TRBD1 for D (6 bases). V was clipped by 6 bases and J by 3 bases, with 13 bases between them. CDR1 is SGHNT and CDR2 is YYREEE in the germline V gene (reference sequence). This CDR3 is built from 14 residues. As DNA, the CDR3 is TGTGCCAGCACCAGGGGTTCGGGCTACAATGAGCAGTTCTTC. Residues: CASTRGSGYNEQFF.

The chain employs TRBV7-2 and TRBJ2-5; perhaps TRBD1 as D (5 bases). Germline CDR1 SGHTA, CDR2 FQGNSA. This CDR3 contains 14 residues. V shed 0 bases and J shed 4 bases, with 9 bases lying between them. CDR3 sequence reads: CASSLALGVETQYF. CDR3 DNA: TGTGCCAGCAGCTTAGCGTTAGGGGTAGAGACCCAGTACTTC.

The chain combines TRBV9 with TRBJ1-6; 7 nucleotides align to TRBD1. The CDR3 runs to 15 residues. Germline V gene sequence: CDR1 SGDLS, CDR2 YYNGEE. The junction had 7 bases not matched to a gene; V was cut back by 1 base and J by 9 bases. The CDR3 reads CASSVTRTGGSPLHF. CDR3 DNA sequence: TGTGCCAGCAGCGTAACCCGGACAGGCGGTTCACCCCTCCACTTT.

This sequence joins TRBV27 and TRBJ2-6, with 8 bases identical to TRBD1. This CDR3 is 19 amino acids long. Trimming removed 3 bases from V and 1 base from J; junction bases left unmatched: 11. The germline CDR1 and CDR2 sequences are MNHEY and SMNVEV (reference sequence). CDR3 nucleotide sequence: TGTGCCAGCAGTTTCTCCCGGACAGGGATTAAGTCTGGGGCCAACGTCCTGACTTTC. Protein product: CASSFSRTGIKSGANVLTF.

The J gene is TRBJ2-7, the V gene TRBV5-1, with 13 nucleotides matching TRBD2. The CDR3 loop spans 18 amino acids. Trimming cost V 3 bases and J 0 bases; bases outside gene matches: 9. The germline CDR1 and CDR2 sequences are SGHRS and YFSETQ. Here the CDR3 DNA reads TGCGCCAGCAGCTGGGATACTAGCGGGGGGGCTGGCTCCTACGAGCAGTACTTC. Protein: CASSWDTSGGAGSYEQYF.

The V gene is TRBV7-9, the J gene TRBJ1-1; 7 bases match TRBD1. The CDR3 sequence is 14 residues long. V lost 11 bases and J lost 1; bases outside the gene matches: 10. The V gene's germline CDR1 is SEHNR and CDR2 FQNEAQ (reference sequence). The CDR3: CARRPGTENTEAFF. In nucleotides, the CDR3 is TGTGCCCGACGACCCGGGACAGAGAACACTGAAGCTTTCTTT. The whole variable domain, remainder taken from reference TRBV7-9 and TRBJ1-1, is DTGVSQNPRHKITKRGQNVTFRCDPISEHNRLYWYRQTLGQGPEFLTYFQNEAQLEKSRLLSDRFSAERPKGSFSTLEIQRTEQGDSAMYLCARRPGTENTEAFFGQGTRLTVV.

The sample holds a few counts of this clone. The chain employs TRBV6-5 and TRBJ1-2, with D perhaps matching TRBD1 (5 bases). Trimming removed 5 bases at V and 4 bases at J, with 11 bases between. Germline CDR1 and CDR2: MNHEY and SVGAGI. The CDR3 consists of 13 residues. CDR3 protein: CASSRTIGYGYTF. DNA of the CDR3: TGTGCCAGCAGTAGGACAATTGGCTATGGCTACACCTTC.

About this clone: Its ends do not fully match the called genes, so a read error is possible. The chain couples TRBV5-4 to TRBJ2-7, with 12 bases identical to TRBD2. Germline CDR1 reads SGHNT; CDR2 reads YYREEE (reference sequence). CDR3 length: 14 amino acids. This CDR3 reads CTSSLGLAGYEQYF. In DNA, the CDR3 is TGTACCAGCAGCTTGGGACTAGCGGGCTACGAGCAGTACTTC.

The CDR3 DNA reads TGTGCCAGTAATCGGGACAGGGCGACGGGCTACACCTTC. This sequence encodes CASNRDRATGYTF. This sequence joins TRBV19 and TRBJ1-2, with 9 nucleotides matching TRBD1. Germline V lookup: CDR1 LNHDA, CDR2 SQIVND (reference sequence). This CDR3 is built from 13 residues. V shed 7 bases and J 8 bases; nucleotides not matched to a gene: 8.

The chain carries TRBV4-1 and TRBJ2-1; 8 bases fit TRBD2. The CDR3 has 18 residues. J was trimmed by 11 bases and V by 0 bases; bases with no gene match: 18. The germline gives CDR1 MGHRA, CDR2 YSYEKL. CDR3 sequence reads: CASSQDSRVGGGPLKQFF. The CDR3 DNA reads TGCGCCAGCAGCCAAGACTCGAGGGTTGGCGGGGGGCCACTTAAGCAGTTCTTC.

The CDR3 sequence: CATHVPSGYNEQFF. For the CDR3, the DNA is TGTGCCACCCACGTTCCGTCAGGGTACAATGAGCAGTTCTTC. J is TRBJ2-1 and V is TRBV5-5; weak D call: TRBD1 (5 bases). Trimming removed 9 bases at V and 4 bases at J, with 17 bases between. CDR3 length: 14 amino acids. Per germline, CDR1 SGHKS and CDR2 YYEKEE (reference sequence).

This chain links TRBV19 with TRBJ1-2; 7 bases agree with TRBD1. The trim removed 7 bases at V and 2 bases at J, leaving 1 base unmatched. Germline loops: CDR1 LNHDA, CDR2 SQIVND (reference sequence). This CDR3 is built from 12 residues. The CDR3 DNA reads as TGTGCCAGTATGACAGGGAACTATGGCTACACCTTC. It codes for CASMTGNYGYTF.

V is TRBV27 and J is TRBJ2-1; a weak D match, TRBD2 (7 bases). Germline CDR1 is MNHEY and CDR2 is SMNVEV (reference sequence). Trimming took 5 bases from V and 2 from J, leaving 13 bases between them. The CDR3 is 15 residues long. The CDR3 is CASSIGGAAYNEQFF. CDR3 nucleotide sequence: TGTGCCAGCAGTATAGGGGGGGCCGCCTACAATGAGCAGTTCTTC.

This chain joins TRBV28 and TRBJ2-2; D remains ambiguous. This CDR3 has 11 amino acids. Looked up from germline, CDR1 is MDHEN and CDR2 is SYDVKM. The V gene lost 6 bases and the J gene lost 5 bases, with 4 bases spanning the gap. The CDR3 DNA reads TGTGCCAGCAGCATTACCGGGGAGCTGTTTTTT. Its protein is CASSITGELFF.

This clone has only one observation. V gene TRBV5-4 combines with J gene TRBJ2-7, with 9 positions matching TRBD2. The CDR3 is made up of 14 amino acids. V dropped 3 bases and J dropped 7; count of bases not matched to a gene: 8. Germline CDR1 is SGHNT and CDR2 is YYREEE (reference sequence). CDR3 loop: CASSSRGGADEQYF. The CDR3 bases are TGTGCCAGCAGCTCCCGCGGGGGGGCCGATGAGCAGTACTTC. Full variable domain (missing parts from reference TRBV5-4 and TRBJ2-7): ETGVTQSPTHLIKTRGQQVTLRCSSQSGHNTVSWYQQALGQGPQFIFQYYREEENGRGNFPPRFSGLQFPNYSSELNVNALELDDSALYLCASSSRGGADEQYFGPGTRLTVT.

The V gene is TRBV28, the J gene TRBJ1-2; perhaps TRBD1 as D (6 bases). V lost 8 bases to trimming and J lost 4 bases, with 14 bases between them. This CDR3 is built from 13 residues. Germline-derived CDR1 and CDR2 are MDHEN and SYDVKM. DNA for the CDR3: TGTGCCAGCTGGACAGCGGAGCGCTATGGCTACACCTTC. It translates to CASWTAERYGYTF.

The J gene is TRBJ1-4, the V gene TRBV7-2, with D hard to call. Trimming stripped 4 bases from V and 4 bases from J, with 10 bases between. The CDR3 loop spans 14 amino acids. The germline V gene encodes CDR1 SGHTA and CDR2 FQGNSA. The CDR3 loop is CASSSGRVNEKLFF. CDR3 DNA: TGTGCCAGCAGCTCGGGAAGGGTTAATGAAAAACTGTTTTTT.

V is TRBV6-1 and J is TRBJ1-1; TRBD1 might be the D (5 bases). The ends were cut back, 7 bases at V and 0 bases at J, with 9 bases in the middle. The CDR3 loop spans 13 amino acids. Germline lookup yields CDR1 MNHNS and CDR2 SASEGT. This CDR3 reads CASTQDMNTEAFF. The CDR3 DNA reads as TGTGCCAGCACCCAGGACATGAACACTGAAGCTTTCTTT.